These 27 T cell receptor beta chains came from one sample sequenced in a study of blood T cell repertoires in COVID-19 (dated by TCRdb to 2018 to 2021). Libraries were made using the immunoSEQ multiplex PCR assay. The table was pulled from immuneACCESS by TCRdb, which kept in-frame rearrangements only. Such tables lose some clones; where checked, under half of the loss comes from unresolved V genes, and the rest has no known cause. For this sample there are roughly 100,000 clones; 75% to 90% appear just once. Of the sample, about a third is held by the ten largest clones. The specimen sequenced was peripheral blood. These receptors were taken from an elderly woman with acute or convalescent COVID-19.

The genes are TRBV28 and TRBJ2-1, with D maybe TRBD2 (6 bases). The CDR3 is 13 residues long. CDR1 is MDHEN, CDR2 SYDVKM, per germline. The ends were cut back, 7 bases at V and 7 bases at J, with 14 bases in the middle. The CDR3 loop reads CASKGLVRNEQFF. CDR3 nucleotides: TGTGCCAGCAAGGGACTGGTCAGAAATGAGCAGTTCTTC.

The CDR3 region has the DNA TGTGCCAGCAGTTTACCGACAGGGTCGCCCTTCAACACTGAAGCTTTCTTT. Its protein product is CASSLPTGSPFNTEAFF. The chain couples TRBV28 to TRBJ1-1; 7 bases map to TRBD1. CDR3 length: 17 residues. V was pared by 2 bases and J by 2 bases, with 11 bases of the junction left unmatched. Germline V gives CDR1 MDHEN, CDR2 SYDVKM.

The chain is built from TRBV5-1 and TRBJ1-1; D may be TRBD1 (6 bases). The CDR3 length is 14 residues. V lost 0 bases, J lost 4 bases, and 10 bases lay in between. Looked up from germline, CDR1 is SGHRS and CDR2 is YFSETQ. CDR3 in DNA: TGCGCCAGCAGCTTGGGGACAGCCATCACTGAAGCTTTCTTT. Translating gives CASSLGTAITEAFF.

This chain connects TRBV30 to TRBJ2-5; D perhaps matches TRBD2 (5 bases). Germline V gene lookup returns CDR1 GTSNPN and CDR2 SVGIG (reference sequence). V gave up 2 bases and J gave up 2 bases, with 21 bases separating them. This CDR3 is built from 17 residues. The CDR3 sequence is CAWSRRRSATIQETQYF. For the CDR3, the DNA is TGTGCCTGGAGTCGTCGTAGGAGTGCGACTATACAAGAGACCCAGTACTTC.

This rearrangement joins TRBV7-8 to TRBJ2-3, with 7 bases lining up with TRBD2. The germline CDR1 and CDR2 sequences are SGHVS and FQNEAQ. Trimming removed 3 bases from V and 1 base from J; junction bases left unmatched: 4. The length of the CDR3 is 15 residues. The CDR3 DNA reads TGTGCCAGCAGCTTCTCGGGGGGACGCACAGATACGCAGTATTTT. Protein product: CASSFSGGRTDTQYF.

This clone was detected only once. The CDR3 loop is CASSRTGLWSEKLFF. The CDR3 nucleotides read TGTGCCAGCAGCCGGACAGGCTTATGGAGTGAAAAACTGTTTTTT. This chain connects TRBV11-2 to TRBJ1-4; TRBD1 agrees at 7 bases. The CDR3 is 15 amino acids. Unmatched junction bases numbered 10, after V lost 5 bases and J lost 7 bases. Germline V CDR1 and CDR2: SGHAT, FQNNGV.

This sequence joins TRBV21-1 and TRBJ1-2; the DNA was not used to check the table's D call, TRBD1. TRBV21-1 counts as a pseudogene. This CDR3 has 9 amino acids. In nucleotides, the CDR3 is TGTGCCAGCAGGGCTGGCTACACCTTC. This gives the protein CASRAGYTF.

This chain links TRBV14 with TRBJ1-2, with D perhaps matching TRBD1 (6 bases). The CDR3 runs 17 residues. CDR1 is SGHDN, CDR2 FVKESK, per germline. V was pared by 0 bases and J by 4 bases, with 18 bases between. CDR3 loop: CASSQDGQGYDVYGYTF. The CDR3 DNA is TGTGCCAGCAGCCAAGACGGTCAGGGGTATGACGTCTATGGCTACACCTTC.

The V and J genes are TRBV14 and TRBJ1-4; D remains unclear. CDR1 is SGHDN and CDR2 is FVKESK in the germline V gene. Trimming left V 6 bases short and J 7 bases short, with 15 bases between. The CDR3 is made up of 14 amino acids. The CDR3 DNA follows: TGTGCCAGCAGTCCGAATTGGAGTGGTGAAAAACTGTTTTTT. Encoded protein: CASSPNWSGEKLFF.

This chain joins TRBV12-3 or TRBV12-4 and TRBJ2-4; D might be TRBD1 (6 bases). The CDR3 has 13 residues. V dropped 0 bases and J dropped 11 bases, with 11 bases sitting between them. CDR3 nucleotides: TGTGCCAGCAGTTTAGCGGGGGCGGCGGTTCAGTACTTC. Amino acids: CASSLAGAAVQYF.

This chain joins TRBV4-1 and TRBJ1-3; 7 nucleotides agree with TRBD1. Germline V CDR1 and CDR2: MGHRA, YSYEKL. The CDR3 is 18 residues long. V trimming: 0 bases; J trimming: 3 bases; junction bases outside the gene matches: 11. CDR3 amino acids: CASSQDYLGGFYGNTIYF. The DNA of the CDR3 is TGCGCCAGCAGCCAAGATTACTTAGGGGGCTTTTATGGAAACACCATATATTTT.

The chain is built from TRBV9 and TRBJ2-2, with D maybe TRBD2 (6 bases). Looked up from germline, CDR1 is SGDLS and CDR2 is YYNGEE. There are 15 residues in the CDR3. Between the trimmed V and J ends, which lost 0 bases and 5 bases, there was a span of 11 bases. In DNA form, the CDR3 reads TGTGCCAGCAGCGTAGAGGGTAGCGGAACCGGGGAGCTGTTTTTT. This codes for CASSVEGSGTGELFF.

The chain carries TRBV20-1 and TRBJ2-3; TRBD2 matches at 8 bases. V was pared by 3 bases and J by 5 bases, with 16 bases of the junction left unmatched. The V gene's germline CDR1 is DFQATT and CDR2 SNEGSKA (reference sequence). The CDR3 runs to 17 residues. As DNA, the CDR3 is TGCAGTGCTAGTGCCCGAACTAGCGGTCTTTGGGGAGATACGCAGTATTTT. Its protein is CSASARTSGLWGDTQYF.

J is TRBJ1-5 and V is TRBV18; 7 bases map to TRBD1. Germline lookup yields CDR1 KGHSH and CDR2 LQKENI. The V gene end was trimmed by 4 bases and the J gene end by 2 bases; junction bases not matched to a gene: 5. The CDR3 has 15 amino acids. In DNA, the CDR3 is TGTGCCAGCTCACATACAGGGGTTGGCAATCAGCCCCAGCATTTT. Its translation is CASSHTGVGNQPQHF.

The rearrangement uses TRBV6-1 and TRBJ1-6; 10 bases line up with TRBD1. This CDR3 is built from 17 residues. From germline, CDR1 is MNHNS and CDR2 SASEGT. V gave up 1 base and J gave up 7 bases; unmatched junction bases: 7. The CDR3 bases are TGTGCCAGCAGTGAAGAAGGTCGGGACAGGGGCAATTCACCCCTCCACTTT. This translates into CASSEEGRDRGNSPLHF.

As concerns this clone: This specimen includes other DNA sequences encoding the same CDR3. This chain connects TRBV3-1 (or the pseudogene TRBV3-2) to TRBJ1-3, with TRBD1 matching over 7 bases. The V and J ends lost 4 bases and 4 bases, in that order; junction bases with no gene match: 4. The germline V gene encodes CDR1 LGHDT and CDR2 YNNKEL (reference sequence). The CDR3 runs 14 residues. The CDR3 loop reads CASSLTGEGNTIYF. The CDR3 coding sequence is TGTGCCAGCAGCCTAACAGGGGAAGGAAACACCATATATTTT.

The chain employs TRBV7-2 and TRBJ2-3, with D perhaps TRBD1 (6 bases). With 5 bases removed from V and 1 base from J, the gap between germline ends came to 10 bases. CDR1 is SGHTA and CDR2 is FQGNSA in the germline V gene. This CDR3 region has 14 residues. CDR3 sequence: CASSRQVGTDTQYF. The CDR3 DNA sequence: TGTGCCAGCAGCAGACAGGTCGGCACAGATACGCAGTATTTT.

The V gene is TRBV4-3, the J gene TRBJ1-4, with 9 bases matching TRBD1. J lost 6 bases, V lost 2 bases, and 10 bases had no gene match. The germline CDR1 and CDR2 sequences are LGHNA and YSLEER. This CDR3 is 17 amino acids long. In DNA, the CDR3 is TGCGCCAGCAGCCAAATGACAGGGGGGACAGGGTATGAAAAACTGTTTTTT. Translation gives CASSQMTGGTGYEKLFF.

V gene TRBV18 combines with J gene TRBJ1-2, with D unclear. CDR1 is KGHSH, CDR2 LQKENI, per germline. The CDR3 totals 17 residues. Trimming took off 0 bases at V and 8 bases at J, with 22 bases between the two ends. CDR3: CASSPPPLDTLTRGYTF. CDR3 DNA: TGTGCCAGCTCACCACCGCCGTTAGATACTCTCACGAGGGGCTACACCTTC.

The table lists this clone with a count of one. The chain has TRBV5-5 and TRBJ1-1; weak D call: TRBD1 (5 bases). V was cut by 2 bases and J by 4 bases, with 15 bases left in between. Germline-derived CDR1 and CDR2 are SGHKS and YYEKEE (reference sequence). This CDR3 region has 15 residues. The CDR3 DNA sequence: TGTGCCAGCAGCTTTGATGAAGGGGCGATCACTGAAGCTTTCTTT. It is translated as CASSFDEGAITEAFF.

The chain links TRBV21-1 to TRBJ2-6; TRBD1 is the table's D call, not checked against the DNA. TRBV21-1 represents a pseudogene. The CDR3 contains 15 residues. CDR3 nucleotides: TGTGCCAGCAGCAACAGGGGACCTGGGGCCAACGTCCTGACTTTC. This encodes CASSNRGPGANVLTF.

This clone was counted between two and nine times. This chain joins TRBV15 and TRBJ2-7; possible D gene TRBD1, 6 bases. CDR3 length: 15 residues. Germline V gene data show CDR1 as LNHNV and CDR2 as YYDKDF (reference sequence). V was cut by 0 bases and J by 4 bases, with 13 bases left in between. For the CDR3, the DNA is TGTGCCACCAGCAGAGATCCCAGGACAGATTACGAGCAGTACTTC. It translates to CATSRDPRTDYEQYF.

The rearrangement links TRBV2 to TRBJ1-1; 8 bases agree with TRBD1. The germline V gene encodes CDR1 SNHLY and CDR2 FYNNEI. V trimming: 7 bases; J trimming: 6 bases; junction bases outside the gene matches: 10. This CDR3 has 14 amino acids. CDR3 DNA sequence: TGTGCCAGCAATGAGGGCAGGGGGCGGCCTGAAGCTTTCTTT. This gives the protein CASNEGRGRPEAFF.

The chain recombines TRBV4-1 with TRBJ1-2, with TRBD1 matching over 12 bases. The V gene end was trimmed by 4 bases and the J gene end by 8 bases; junction bases not matched to a gene: 14. CDR1 and CDR2 from the germline V gene are MGHRA and YSYEKL. The CDR3 runs 17 residues. This CDR3 reads CASSLPIPGQGAFGYTF. CDR3 nucleotide sequence: TGCGCCAGCAGCCTCCCGATCCCGGGACAGGGGGCTTTCGGCTACACCTTC.

This chain uses TRBV7-9 with TRBJ1-5, with 8 bases fitting TRBD1. J lost 3 bases, V lost 6 bases, and 16 bases had no gene match. Germline loops: CDR1 SEHNR, CDR2 FQNEAQ (reference sequence). CDR3 length: 18 amino acids. CDR3 DNA sequence: TGTGCCAGCAGTTCTTTTTTAGGGCAGGGGGCGACCAATCAGCCCCAGCATTTT. Amino acid sequence: CASSSFLGQGATNQPQHF. Supplemented by reference TRBV7-9 and TRBJ1-5, the full variable domain reads DTGVSQNPRHKITKRGQNVTFRCDPISEHNRLYWYRQTLGQGPEFLTYFQNEAQLEKSRLLSDRFSAERPKGSFSTLEIQRTEQGDSAMYLCASSSFLGQGATNQPQHFGDGTRLSIL.

The J gene is TRBJ1-5, the V gene TRBV10-3; no firm D call. This CDR3 has 13 residues. Germline assignment: CDR1 ENHRY and CDR2 SYGVKD. Trimming pared 5 bases from V and 0 bases from J, leaving 5 bases between. CDR3 in amino acids: CAISPYSNQPQHF. CDR3 DNA sequence: TGTGCCATCAGTCCGTATAGCAATCAGCCCCAGCATTTT.

CDR3 nucleotides: TGTGCCTGGAGTCCCGGAGACCGCTATGGCTACACCTTC. It translates to CAWSPGDRYGYTF. V is TRBV30 and J is TRBJ1-2, with unresolved D. V lost 2 bases and J lost 4, with 11 bases in between. The CDR3 sequence is 13 residues long. Germline CDR1 and CDR2: GTSNPN and SVGIG (reference sequence).